This T cell receptor beta chain was recovered during a study of long-term antiretroviral therapy in people with HIV. Overall study results and limits: Collection of the blood, which took place between about 2003 and 2017, possibly occurred under older ART regimens.

HIV-positive participants all received treatment in the United States. Points on this clone: No antigen is known for it.

Germline lookup yields CDR1 SGHNT and CDR2 YYREEE (reference sequence). This CDR3 contains 16 residues. V shed 1 base and J shed 6 bases, with 17 bases lying between them. At survey level, the immunoSEQ assay was run in its v3.0 version. Profiled with immunoSEQ multiplex PCR; TCRdb holds only in-frame clones, not every one. The data hold 9,500 to 12,000 clones, with 65% to 85% observed a single time. The receptor was derived from a man between 40 and 49 years old with HIV. V is TRBV5-4 and J is TRBJ2-1, with D possibly called TRBD1 or TRBD2 (6 bases each). The sequences come from unsorted PBMCs, collected 1.8 years after starting antiretroviral therapy. CDR3 sequence (DNA): TGTGCCAGCAGCTTGTCGGGGGCAGCTAAGCGCAATGAGCAGTTCTTC. This gives the protein CASSLSGAAKRNEQFF.